A selection of T cell receptor beta chains follows, all from one sample in a study of preoperative IRX-2 immunotherapy in early breast cancer. TCRdb's table, derived via immunoSEQ multiplex PCR, lists solely in-frame clones and lacks some. The sample lists tens of thousands of clones; roughly 89% were seen once. Sampling took place from a patient treated with IRX-2 immunotherapy. The origin of the receptors is a human donor with breast cancer. Each CDR3 is given with its conserved first and last residue. D genes are given only for firm matches. Only some rows state a clone size, as once, few, many or a class for expanded clones.

>NA|TRBJ2-4|TRBD2|TRBV19
CARRPGLATNIQYF
TGTGCCAGAAGGCCGGGACTAGCGACGAACATTCAGTACTTC
>once|TRBJ2-5|TRBD2|TRBV5-4
CASSVHGTSGVTQYF
TGTGCCAGCAGCGTACACGGGACTAGCGGAGTGACCCAGTACTTC
>NA|TRBJ2-7|NA|TRBV29-1
CSVERTDRSYEQYF
TGCAGCGTTGAAAGGACAGATCGATCCTACGAGCAGTACTTC
>NA|TRBJ2-7|TRBD1|TRBV7-2
CASSLRRQGVYEQYF
TGTGCCAGCAGCTTAAGAAGGCAGGGGGTCTACGAGCAGTACTTC
>NA|TRBJ1-1|NA|TRBV7-6
CASSLKLRSEAFF
TGTGCCAGCAGCTTAAAATTGCGGTCCGAAGCTTTCTTT
>NA|TRBJ2-7|TRBD1|TRBV5-4
CASSPDRTHEQYF
TGTGCCAGCAGCCCGGACAGGACGCACGAGCAGTACTTC
>NA|TRBJ2-5|TRBD2|TRBV10-1
CASSRAGEETQYF
TGCGCCAGCAGTCGCGCGGGGGAAGAGACCCAGTACTTC
>NA|TRBJ2-5|TRBD1|TRBV7-2
CASSLATGWGETQYF
TGTGCCAGCAGCTTAGCGACAGGGTGGGGAGAGACCCAGTACTTC
>NA|TRBJ2-5|NA|TRBV9
CASSVGPGRETQYF
TGTGCCAGCAGCGTAGGTCCAGGGAGAGAGACCCAGTACTTC
>NA|TRBJ1-3|NA|TRBV5-6
CASSFGWAGNTIYF
TGTGCCAGCAGCTTTGGTTGGGCTGGAAACACCATATATTTT
>NA|TRBJ1-4|NA|TRBV27
CASKPSTNEKLFF
TGTGCCAGCAAGCCCTCTACTAATGAAAAACTGTTTTTT
>NA|TRBJ2-1|NA|TRBV9
CASEEYPGPSRNEQFF
TGTGCCAGCGAGGAGTACCCGGGACCCTCGCGCAATGAGCAGTTCTTC
>NA|TRBJ1-1|TRBD1|TRBV5-6
CASSSVVDRGSDTEAFF
TGTGCCAGCAGCTCTGTAGTAGACAGGGGGTCTGACACTGAAGCTTTCTTT
>few|TRBJ1-4|TRBD1|TRBV6-1
CATARTGESGEKLFF
TGTGCCACCGCAAGGACAGGGGAATCTGGAGAAAAACTGTTTTTT
>NA|TRBJ2-7|NA|TRBV5-1
CASSVDGAYEQYF
TGCGCCAGCAGCGTGGACGGTGCCTACGAGCAGTACTTC
>once|TRBJ2-6|TRBD1|TRBV7-2
CASSIVPGQVLSGANVLTF
TGTGCCAGCAGCATTGTCCCGGGACAGGTTTTGTCTGGGGCCAACGTCCTGACTTTC
>NA|TRBJ2-5|NA|TRBV6-5
CASSYSPGLGETQYF
TGTGCCAGCAGTTACTCTCCGGGGCTGGGGGAGACCCAGTACTTC
>NA|TRBJ2-2|NA|TRBV9
CASSVGGTPHRTGELFF
TGTGCCAGCAGCGTAGGAGGGACGCCTCATCGGACCGGGGAGCTGTTTTTT
>NA|TRBJ2-3|NA|TRBV2
CASSRTFSYTDTQYF
TGTGCCAGCAGTCGGACATTCAGCTACACAGATACGCAGTATTTT
>NA|TRBJ2-7|NA|TRBV18
CASSFFPRRSYEQYF
TGTGCCAGCTCATTTTTCCCCCGGAGGAGCTACGAGCAGTACTTC
>NA|TRBJ2-1|NA|TRBV18
CASSPGPGAYNEQFF
TGTGCCAGCTCACCTGGGCCCGGGGCCTACAATGAGCAGTTCTTC
>NA|TRBJ2-1|TRBD2|TRBV25-1
CASSDPAGGLTNEQFF
TGTGCCAGCAGTGACCCGGCGGGGGGGCTCACCAATGAGCAGTTCTTC
>NA|TRBJ1-1|NA|TRBV7-2
CASSSGWNTEAFF
TGTGCCAGCAGCTCCGGCTGGAACACTGAAGCTTTCTTT
>NA|TRBJ2-2|NA|TRBV5-1
CASSPDWDLTGELFF
TGCGCCAGCAGCCCAGACTGGGACTTGACCGGGGAGCTGTTTTTT